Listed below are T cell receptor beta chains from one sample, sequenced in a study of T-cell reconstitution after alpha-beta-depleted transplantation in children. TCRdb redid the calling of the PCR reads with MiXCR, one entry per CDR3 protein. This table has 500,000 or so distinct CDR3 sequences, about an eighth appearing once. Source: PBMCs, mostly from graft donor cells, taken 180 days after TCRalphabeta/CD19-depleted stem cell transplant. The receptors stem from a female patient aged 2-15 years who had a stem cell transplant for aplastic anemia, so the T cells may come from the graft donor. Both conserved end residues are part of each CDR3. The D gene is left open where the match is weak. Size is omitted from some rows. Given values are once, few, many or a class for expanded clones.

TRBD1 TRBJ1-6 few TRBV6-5 CASSYAGQGASYNSPLHF TGTGCCAGCAGTTACGCGGGACAGGGGGCCTCCTATAATTCACCCCTCCACTTT
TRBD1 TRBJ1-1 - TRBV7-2 CASSLVGQVNTEAFF TGTGCCAGCAGCTTAGTGGGACAGGTGAACACTGAAGCTTTCTTT
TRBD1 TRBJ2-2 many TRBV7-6 CASSSEQGAGTGELFF TGTGCCAGCAGTTCCGAACAGGGGGCTGGGACCGGGGAGCTGTTTTTT
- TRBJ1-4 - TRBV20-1 CSARNGGREKLFF TGCAGTGCTAGGAATGGGGGAAGGGAAAAACTGTTTTTT
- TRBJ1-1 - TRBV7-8 CASSLPGGNTEAFF TGTGCCAGCAGCTTACCAGGTGGAAACACTGAAGCTTTCTTT
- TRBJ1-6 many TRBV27 CASGGRGNSPLHF TGTGCCAGCGGGGGGCGAGGGAATTCACCCCTCCACTTT
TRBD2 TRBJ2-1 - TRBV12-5 CASGSGLAGAFYNEQFF TGTGCTAGTGGTTCGGGACTAGCGGGAGCGTTTTACAATGAGCAGTTCTTC
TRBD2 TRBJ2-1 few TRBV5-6 CASSLYAGGKNNEQFF TGTGCCAGCAGCTTGTACGCGGGGGGGAAAAACAATGAGCAGTTCTTC
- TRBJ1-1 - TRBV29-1 CSVVWGVGSEAFF TGCAGCGTTGTGTGGGGCGTTGGGTCTGAAGCTTTCTTT
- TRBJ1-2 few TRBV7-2 CASSLAGPPQGYTF TGTGCCAGCAGCTTAGCGGGGCCCCCACAGGGCTACACCTTC
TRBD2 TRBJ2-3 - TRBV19 CASSCWTRPTSTQYF TGTGCCAGTAGCTGCTGGACTAGACCAACAAGTACGCAGTATTTT
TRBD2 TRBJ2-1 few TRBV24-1 CATSVGLAPYNEQFF TGTGCCACCAGTGTTGGACTAGCGCCTTACAATGAGCAGTTCTTC
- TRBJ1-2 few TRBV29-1 CSVDIPGTYGYTF TGCAGCGTCGACATCCCAGGGACATATGGCTACACCTTC
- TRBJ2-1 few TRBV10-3 CAISGDNEQFF TGTGCCATCAGTGGGGATAATGAGCAGTTCTTC
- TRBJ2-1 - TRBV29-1 CSVYSGTEQFF TGCAGCGTCTATAGCGGAACCGAGCAGTTCTTC
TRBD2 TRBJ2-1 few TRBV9 CASSVEAGSSYNEQFF TGTGCCAGCAGCGTAGAAGCGGGAAGCTCCTACAATGAGCAGTTCTTC
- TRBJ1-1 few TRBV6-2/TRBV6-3 CASSDSSQNTEAFF TGTGCCAGCAGTGACAGCTCCCAGAACACTGAAGCTTTCTTT